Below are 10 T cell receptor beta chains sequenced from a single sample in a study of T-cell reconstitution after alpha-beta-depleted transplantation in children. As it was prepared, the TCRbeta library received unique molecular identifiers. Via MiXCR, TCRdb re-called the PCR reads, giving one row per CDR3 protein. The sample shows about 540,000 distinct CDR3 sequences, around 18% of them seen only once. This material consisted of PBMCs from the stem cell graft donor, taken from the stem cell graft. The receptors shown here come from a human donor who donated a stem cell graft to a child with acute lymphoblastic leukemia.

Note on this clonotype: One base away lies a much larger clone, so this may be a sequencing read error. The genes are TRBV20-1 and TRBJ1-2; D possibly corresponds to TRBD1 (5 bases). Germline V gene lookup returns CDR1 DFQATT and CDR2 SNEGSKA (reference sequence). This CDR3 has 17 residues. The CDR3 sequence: CCARDLADSTNYYGYTF. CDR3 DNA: TGCTGTGCTAGAGATCTCGCCGACAGCACCAACTACTATGGCTACACCTTC.

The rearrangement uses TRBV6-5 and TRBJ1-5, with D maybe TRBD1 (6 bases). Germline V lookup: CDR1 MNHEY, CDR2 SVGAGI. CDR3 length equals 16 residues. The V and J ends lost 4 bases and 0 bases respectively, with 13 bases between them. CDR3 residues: CASSWGGGYSNQPQHF. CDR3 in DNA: TGTGCCAGCAGTTGGGGGGGCGGTTATAGCAATCAGCCCCAGCATTTT.

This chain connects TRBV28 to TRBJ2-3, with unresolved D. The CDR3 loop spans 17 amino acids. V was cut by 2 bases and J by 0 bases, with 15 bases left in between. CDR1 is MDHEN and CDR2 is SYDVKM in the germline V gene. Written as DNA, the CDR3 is TGTGCCAGCAGTTTACTTCTGAAAACCTTTAGCACAGATACGCAGTATTTT. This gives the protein CASSLLLKTFSTDTQYF.

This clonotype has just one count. The CDR3 DNA follows: TGTGCCAGCAGCTTACGGACAGGGAGGAGGGCAGATACGCAGTATTTT. This translates into CASSLRTGRRADTQYF. The chain carries TRBV21-1 and TRBJ2-3; the table's D call, TRBD1, has no DNA check behind it. TRBV21-1 constitutes a pseudogene. CDR3 length: 16 amino acids.

The CDR3: CASSTTQAFHYEQYF. The DNA for the CDR3 is TGTGCCAGCAGTACTACACAGGCGTTCCACTACGAGCAGTACTTC. The chain uses TRBV27 and TRBJ2-7; D might be TRBD1 (5 bases). The CDR3 has 15 amino acids. Trimming took off 5 bases at V and 3 bases at J, with 17 bases between the two ends. Germline loops: CDR1 MNHEY, CDR2 SMNVEV (reference sequence).

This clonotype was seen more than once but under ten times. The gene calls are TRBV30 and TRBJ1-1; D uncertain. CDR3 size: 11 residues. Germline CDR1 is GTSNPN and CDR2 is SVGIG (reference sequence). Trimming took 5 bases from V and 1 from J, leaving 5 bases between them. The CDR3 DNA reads TGTGCCTGGGAGGGGAACACTGAAGCTTTCTTT. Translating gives CAWEGNTEAFF.

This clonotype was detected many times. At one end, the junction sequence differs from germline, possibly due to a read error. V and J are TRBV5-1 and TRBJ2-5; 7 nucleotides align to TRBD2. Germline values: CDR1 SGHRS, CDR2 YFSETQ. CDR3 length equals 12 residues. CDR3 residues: CASSFSGETQYF. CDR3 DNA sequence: TGTGCCAGCAGCTTTAGCGGGGAGACCCAGTACTTC.

Written as DNA, the CDR3 is TGTGCCAGCAGTTCCCGGGGGGCCAACGTCCTGACTTTC. As protein: CASSSRGANVLTF. J is TRBJ2-6 and V is TRBV27; D is ambiguous. The length of the CDR3 is 13 residues. Per the germline V gene, CDR1 is MNHEY and CDR2 is SMNVEV (reference sequence). Trimming removed 4 bases from V and 4 bases from J, with 5 bases in between.

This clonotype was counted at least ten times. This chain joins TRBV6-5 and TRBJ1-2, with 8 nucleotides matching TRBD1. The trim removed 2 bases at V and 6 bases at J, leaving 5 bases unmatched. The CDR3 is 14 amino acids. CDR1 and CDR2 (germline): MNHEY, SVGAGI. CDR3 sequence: CASSYGRTGNGYTF. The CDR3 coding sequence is TGTGCCAGCAGTTACGGCCGGACAGGGAATGGCTACACCTTC.

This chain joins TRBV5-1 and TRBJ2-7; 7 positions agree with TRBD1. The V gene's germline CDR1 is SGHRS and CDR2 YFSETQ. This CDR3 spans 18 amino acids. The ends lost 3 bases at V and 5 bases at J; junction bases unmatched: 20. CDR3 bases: TGCGCCAGCAGCTCCAGAGAGGGGGCCCTTTGGGGGTACGACGAGCAGTACTTC. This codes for CASSSREGALWGYDEQYF.